The rows below give T cell receptor beta chains drawn from one sample of a study of blood T cell repertoires in COVID-19. Here immunoSEQ multiplex PCR was the method, and the copy in TCRdb shows in-frame clones only, minus some. The sample consists of 200,000 to 250,000 clones, approximately 90% of them appearing once. The sample comprised peripheral blood. Receptor source: a man in his forties or fifties with COVID-19, enrolled during active disease. Both conserved end residues are part of each CDR3.

J gene: TRBJ2-1
V gene: TRBV12-3/TRBV12-4
CDR3 protein: CAVQGGNEQFF

J gene: TRBJ2-1
V gene: TRBV9
CDR3 protein: CASSGTSGHYNEQFF

J gene: TRBJ1-2
V gene: TRBV7-2
CDR3 protein: CASSAGQGSYGYTF

J gene: TRBJ2-2
V gene: TRBV15
CDR3 protein: CATSTRTSGGRSNTGELFF

J gene: TRBJ2-7
V gene: TRBV5-6
CDR3 protein: CASSLVARGIRTYEQYF

J gene: TRBJ2-3
V gene: TRBV6-5
CDR3 protein: CASSYRGIRDTQYF

J gene: TRBJ2-7
V gene: TRBV7-9
CDR3 protein: CASSTAGVTSRYEQYF

J gene: TRBJ1-1
V gene: TRBV19
CDR3 protein: CASSIRPIGAEAFF

J gene: TRBJ1-2
V gene: TRBV19
CDR3 protein: CASSNRGGGYGYTF

J gene: TRBJ2-1
V gene: TRBV5-1
CDR3 protein: CASSPGLAGVNEQFF

J gene: TRBJ1-2
V gene: TRBV5-4
CDR3 protein: CASSSTTGSHGYTF

J gene: TRBJ1-5
V gene: TRBV30
CDR3 protein: CAWSVPRTGNQPQHF

J gene: TRBJ2-1
V gene: TRBV7-3
CDR3 protein: CASSRDSYNEQFF

J gene: TRBJ2-2
V gene: TRBV5-1
CDR3 protein: CASSTYLAGGNSGNTGELFF

J gene: TRBJ2-1
V gene: TRBV11-2
CDR3 protein: CASSSGLAGGSSYNEQFF

J gene: TRBJ1-1
V gene: TRBV19
CDR3 protein: CASTPTVGAEAFF

J gene: TRBJ1-5
V gene: TRBV7-9
CDR3 protein: CATSDRGDQPQHF

J gene: TRBJ2-7
V gene: TRBV5-8
CDR3 protein: CASSLVHQGREQYF

J gene: TRBJ2-7
V gene: TRBV3-1/TRBV3-2
CDR3 protein: CASSQDRGVYEQYF

J gene: TRBJ2-1
V gene: TRBV7-8
CDR3 protein: CASSLARIGTGVGHEQFF

J gene: TRBJ2-7
V gene: TRBV19
CDR3 protein: CASSIDGTGAYEQYF

J gene: TRBJ2-1
V gene: TRBV10-1
CDR3 protein: CASRRDRAGHEQFF

J gene: TRBJ1-3
V gene: TRBV7-3
CDR3 protein: CASSSLRERSGNTIYF

J gene: TRBJ2-4
V gene: TRBV7-8
CDR3 protein: CACSGSGKNIQYF

J gene: TRBJ1-2
V gene: TRBV2
CDR3 protein: CASRKEGGLNYGYTF

J gene: TRBJ2-1
V gene: TRBV30
CDR3 protein: CAWRANHAGDLPNEQFF

J gene: TRBJ1-1
V gene: TRBV30
CDR3 protein: CAWRIRDRAFRTEAFF

J gene: TRBJ1-5
V gene: TRBV30
CDR3 protein: CAWSKLDRNQPQHF

J gene: TRBJ1-5
V gene: TRBV18
CDR3 protein: CASSQGQGAIQPQHF

J gene: TRBJ1-1
V gene: TRBV6-2/TRBV6-3
CDR3 protein: CASSRDRNTEAFF